Below are 29 T cell receptor beta chains sequenced from a single sample in a study of T cell responses to AZD1222 COVID-19 vaccine. Libraries were prepared by immunoSEQ multiplex PCR; TCRdb keeps only in-frame clonotypes and omits some of them. In the table there are some 140,000 clones, around 90% of which are singletons. The sequences come from peripheral blood, collected on day 0 of AZD1222 vaccination. These receptors were taken from an adult in good health.

The V gene is TRBV30, the J gene TRBJ2-2; D gene uncertain. In germline, CDR1 is GTSNPN, CDR2 SVGIG (reference sequence). This CDR3 contains 13 residues. V shed 4 bases and J shed 8 bases, with 14 bases lying between them. The DNA of the CDR3 is TGTGCCTGGACCCTAGACTTCACTGGGGAGCTGTTTTTT. It is translated as CAWTLDFTGELFF.

The chain combines TRBV19 with TRBJ2-6; no reliable D call. The CDR3 spans 16 residues. Between the trimmed V and J ends, which lost 3 bases and 0 bases, there was a span of 9 bases. Germline V lookup: CDR1 LNHDA, CDR2 SQIVND (reference sequence). Here the CDR3 DNA reads TGTGCCAGTAGTATTCGAACCGGCTCTGGGGCCAACGTCCTGACTTTC. This sequence encodes CASSIRTGSGANVLTF.

The rearrangement links TRBV11-3 to TRBJ2-2; 7 bases map to TRBD2. The germline V gene has CDR1 SGHNT and CDR2 YENEEA. With V trimmed by 3 bases and J by 0 bases, 4 bases remained unmatched. This CDR3 region has 16 residues. The CDR3 reads CASSLQAGSNTGELFF. The CDR3 region has the DNA TGTGCCAGCAGCTTGCAAGCGGGATCGAACACCGGGGAGCTGTTTTTT.

This chain links TRBV4-3 with TRBJ2-1, with 9 bases lining up with TRBD2. The germline V gene encodes CDR1 LGHNA and CDR2 YSLEER. The CDR3 length is 15 residues. Trimming at V came to 0 bases and at J to 6 bases, leaving 3 bases not matched to a gene. This CDR3 is CASSQEGLAFNEQFF. For the CDR3, the DNA is TGCGCCAGCAGCCAAGAGGGACTAGCCTTCAATGAGCAGTTCTTC.

The chain recombines TRBV30 with TRBJ1-5; weak D call: TRBD1 (5 bases). V dropped 3 bases and J dropped 0 bases, with 12 bases sitting between them. This CDR3 comprises 15 residues. Germline loops: CDR1 GTSNPN, CDR2 SVGIG (reference sequence). The CDR3 DNA is TGTGCCTGGAGAGGAGAGGGGTTTAGCAATCAGCCCCAGCATTTT. It is translated as CAWRGEGFSNQPQHF.

This clone was observed a handful of times. The CDR3 DNA follows: TGTGCCAGCAGCCAAGTCGGTTCCCGGGGCGAGCAGTACTTC. Its translation is CASSQVGSRGEQYF. The chain has TRBV14 and TRBJ2-7, with D perhaps TRBD2 (5 bases). The CDR3 loop spans 14 amino acids. Deletions cut 1 base from V and 6 bases from J, with 13 bases between. Germline loops: CDR1 SGHDN, CDR2 FVKESK.

The chain links TRBV9 to TRBJ1-4, with D unresolved. Deletions cut 0 bases from V and 7 bases from J, with 10 bases between. Germline V gives CDR1 SGDLS, CDR2 YYNGEE. This CDR3 region has 14 residues. The CDR3 here is CASSVGLGGEKLFF. In nucleotides, the CDR3 is TGTGCCAGCAGCGTAGGTTTAGGAGGTGAAAAACTGTTTTTT. The variable domain in full, completed from reference TRBV9 and TRBJ1-4, reads DSGVTQTPKHLITATGQRVTLRCSPRSGDLSVYWYQQSLDQGLQFLIQYYNGEERAKGNILERFSAQQFPDLHSELNLSSLELGDSALYFCASSVGLGGEKLFFGSGTQLSVL.

This clone was recorded a few times. The chain employs TRBV14 and TRBJ1-2; 11 bases agree with TRBD1. CDR3 length: 16 residues. Germline CDR1 is SGHDN and CDR2 is FVKESK. Trimming at V came to 1 base and at J to 5 bases, leaving 6 bases not matched to a gene. The DNA for the CDR3 is TGTGCCAGCAGCCAAGGGGCGCGGGACAGGGGGTATGGCTACACCTTC. It yields the protein CASSQGARDRGYGYTF.

This clone was recorded once. The V call is TRBV7-7, the J call TRBJ2-1, with 11 bases that match TRBD1. Germline loops: CDR1 SSHAT, CDR2 FNYEAQ (reference sequence). The V gene end was trimmed by 5 bases and the J gene end by 7 bases; junction bases not matched to a gene: 16. The length of the CDR3 is 18 residues. The DNA of the CDR3 is TGTGCCAGCAGCCCACGACTGACCGGGACAGGGGGGATTAATGAGCAGTTCTTC. Protein sequence: CASSPRLTGTGGINEQFF.

This clone came up once. The chain joins TRBV24-1 to TRBJ2-1; D not resolved. Germline loops: CDR1 KGHDR, CDR2 SFDVKD. Between the trimmed V and J ends, which lost 1 base and 6 bases, there was a span of 12 bases. This CDR3 is 15 amino acids long. Written as DNA, the CDR3 is TGTGCCACCAGTGATTTCGGTCTATGGGGCAATGAGCAGTTCTTC. It is translated as CATSDFGLWGNEQFF.

This clone was counted between two and nine times. The chain recombines TRBV7-8 with TRBJ2-2; D call uncertain. The CDR3 runs to 13 residues. V was pared by 2 bases and J by 6 bases, with 7 bases between. Germline V gene data show CDR1 as SGHVS and CDR2 as FQNEAQ. The CDR3 DNA follows: TGTGCCAGCAGCTTAATAGTATCCGGGGAGCTGTTTTTT. It yields the protein CASSLIVSGELFF.

The rearrangement uses TRBV9 and TRBJ1-4, with 8 bases that match TRBD1. The V and J ends lost 8 bases and 3 bases, in that order; junction bases with no gene match: 6. Germline values: CDR1 SGDLS, CDR2 YYNGEE. The CDR3 is 14 residues long. The CDR3 nucleotides are TGTGCCAGTGCCCAGGGGGCGTCTAATGAAAAACTGTTTTTT. Translated: CASAQGASNEKLFF. The full variable domain, its missing parts supplied by reference TRBV9 and TRBJ1-4, is DSGVTQTPKHLITATGQRVTLRCSPRSGDLSVYWYQQSLDQGLQFLIQYYNGEERAKGNILERFSAQQFPDLHSELNLSSLELGDSALYFCASAQGASNEKLFFGSGTQLSVL.

The rearrangement links TRBV19 to TRBJ2-3, with D possibly matching TRBD1 (7 bases). Trimming removed 7 bases at V and 3 bases at J, with 11 bases between. The CDR3 covers 13 residues. Germline assignment: CDR1 LNHDA and CDR2 SQIVND (reference sequence). CDR3 nucleotides: TGTGCCAGTAAAGCAGGGGGGACAGATACGCAGTATTTT. Its protein is CASKAGGTDTQYF.

The count of this clone is one. The chain joins TRBV5-1 to TRBJ2-1; 12 bases are shared with TRBD2. The CDR3 loop spans 15 amino acids. With 0 bases clipped from V and 7 bases from J, the junction kept 2 bases outside the gene matches. The germline V gene has CDR1 SGHRS and CDR2 YFSETQ. DNA of the CDR3: TGCGCCAGCAGCTTGGCCCTAGCGGGAGGGAATGAGCAGTTCTTC. It encodes CASSLALAGGNEQFF.

V is TRBV2 and J is TRBJ2-3; 7 positions match TRBD1. The CDR3 spans 15 residues. Trimming at V came to 6 bases and at J to 1 base, leaving 7 bases not matched to a gene. The germline V gene has CDR1 SNHLY and CDR2 FYNNEI. The CDR3 coding sequence is TGTGCCAGCAGAAACAGGGGTCTCGGCACAGATACGCAGTATTTT. Translation gives CASRNRGLGTDTQYF.

The chain carries TRBV5-6 and TRBJ2-7; 8 bases match TRBD1. V lost 6 bases to trimming and J lost 3 bases; unmatched junction nucleotides: 14. Germline lookup yields CDR1 SGHDT and CDR2 YYEEEE. This CDR3 comprises 16 residues. The CDR3 DNA reads as TGTGCCAGCACCCTCTTGGGCTTAGGACAGGGCTACGAGCAGTACTTC. Its translation: CASTLLGLGQGYEQYF.

The chain couples TRBV4-1 to TRBJ2-7; no clear D. The germline gives CDR1 MGHRA, CDR2 YSYEKL. Trimming pared 1 base from V and 5 bases from J, leaving 12 bases between. The CDR3 is 14 residues long. CDR3 loop: CASSQVLANHEQYF. CDR3 DNA: TGCGCCAGCAGCCAAGTTTTAGCCAACCACGAGCAGTACTTC.

This clone was counted a few times. This rearrangement joins TRBV5-6 to TRBJ2-7, with D possibly TRBD2 on 5 matching bases. Germline-derived CDR1 and CDR2 are SGHDT and YYEEEE. Between the trimmed V and J ends, which lost 6 bases and 7 bases, there was a span of 14 bases. This CDR3 has 12 residues. CDR3 nucleotide sequence: TGTGCCAGCAACCTTCTGGGCGGGGAGCAGTACTTC. Its translation is CASNLLGGEQYF.

The V and J genes are TRBV2 and TRBJ2-1; tentative D call: TRBD2 (6 bases). V shed 8 bases and J shed 2 bases, with 10 bases lying between them. The CDR3 loop spans 13 amino acids. The V gene's germline CDR1 is SNHLY and CDR2 FYNNEI. CDR3 nucleotides: TGTGCCAGCGGGAGGTCTGCCTACAATGAGCAGTTCTTC. This translates into CASGRSAYNEQFF. The variable domain in full, with the rest retrieved from reference TRBV2 and TRBJ2-1, is EPEVTQTPSHQVTQMGQEVILRCVPISNHLYFYWYRQILGQKVEFLVSFYNNEISEKSEIFDDQFSVERPDGSNFTLKIRSTKLEDSAMYFCASGRSAYNEQFFGPGTRLTVL.

DNA of the CDR3: TGTGCCAGCAGCTTAGTAGGGCAGAACTATGGCTACACCTTC. Its translation is CASSLVGQNYGYTF. This chain uses TRBV7-9 with TRBJ1-2; D unclear. V gave up 1 base and J gave up 2 bases, with 8 bases separating them. Germline CDR1 and CDR2: SEHNR and FQNEAQ (reference sequence). The CDR3 totals 14 residues.

The chain employs TRBV3-1 (or the pseudogene TRBV3-2) and TRBJ2-1; 11 positions match TRBD2. Per germline, CDR1 LGHDT and CDR2 YNNKEL (reference sequence). V was clipped by 3 bases and J by 5 bases; unmatched bases: 6. The CDR3 has 16 amino acids. CDR3 sequence (DNA): TGTGCCAGCAGCCACATCGGGACTAGCGGTAACAATGAGCAGTTCTTC. This gives the protein CASSHIGTSGNNEQFF.

The chain is built from TRBV5-6 and TRBJ2-1; unclear D gene. Germline V gives CDR1 SGHDT, CDR2 YYEEEE. There are 15 residues in the CDR3. With 3 bases removed from V and 7 bases from J, the gap between germline ends came to 17 bases. The CDR3 here is CASSSPSALRNEQFF. The CDR3 bases are TGTGCCAGCAGCTCGCCCTCGGCTCTAAGGAATGAGCAGTTCTTC.

The chain employs TRBV7-2 and TRBJ1-6, with D unresolved. The CDR3 has 16 residues. Germline loops: CDR1 SGHTA, CDR2 FQGNSA. Trimming stripped 5 bases from V and 0 bases from J, with 11 bases between. CDR3 sequence (DNA): TGTGCCAGCAGCCTGGACCGGAGCTCCTATAATTCACCCCTCCACTTT. This encodes CASSLDRSSYNSPLHF.

The chain recombines TRBV7-9 with TRBJ2-1; D is undetermined. The germline gives CDR1 SEHNR, CDR2 FQNEAQ (reference sequence). The V and J ends lost 5 bases and 0 bases respectively, with 14 bases between them. The CDR3 covers 16 residues. The CDR3 DNA follows: TGTGCCAGCAGCCCCGGATTGGGAAGCTCCTACAATGAGCAGTTCTTC. Translated, it gives CASSPGLGSSYNEQFF.

This clone was seen just once. The rearrangement joins TRBV7-6 to TRBJ2-1; 12 nucleotides match TRBD2. The CDR3 is 16 amino acids. After removal of 5 bases from V and 7 bases from J, the junction contained 9 bases not matched to a gene. Germline CDR1 is SGHVS and CDR2 is FNYEAQ. The CDR3 reads CASSRGLAGGQNEQFF. The CDR3, as DNA: TGTGCCAGCAGCCGTGGGCTAGCGGGAGGGCAGAATGAGCAGTTCTTC.

The chain links TRBV18 to TRBJ2-1; D is undetermined. The germline gives CDR1 KGHSH, CDR2 LQKENI. This CDR3 is built from 14 residues. V was cut by 3 bases and J by 0 bases, with 6 bases left in between. The CDR3 sequence is CASSPLSSYNEQFF. CDR3 DNA sequence: TGTGCCAGCTCACCTCTCAGCTCCTACAATGAGCAGTTCTTC.

This clone appeared a single time. J is TRBJ1-5 and V is TRBV12-3 or TRBV12-4; possible D gene TRBD1, 5 bases. The V end lost 7 bases, the J end lost 6 bases, and 10 bases lay between the germline ends. The CDR3 covers 12 residues. The CDR3 reads CASTRQGQPQHF. CDR3 nucleotide sequence: TGTGCCAGCACCCGGCAGGGTCAGCCCCAGCATTTT.

The chain employs TRBV19 and TRBJ2-7, with TRBD2 matching 7 bases. Germline CDR1 is LNHDA and CDR2 is SQIVND (reference sequence). The CDR3 contains 14 residues. V shed 5 bases and J 2 bases; nucleotides not matched to a gene: 6. The CDR3 bases are TGTGCCAGTAGTCAAGCGGGGACTGCCTACGAGCAGTACTTC. This translates into CASSQAGTAYEQYF.

The rearrangement joins TRBV14 to TRBJ1-1; D perhaps matches TRBD1 (6 bases). This CDR3 contains 15 residues. Trimming cost V 0 bases and J 5 bases, with 13 bases left between them. Germline CDR1 and CDR2: SGHDN and FVKESK. CDR3 nucleotide sequence: TGTGCCAGCAGCCAAGAACACAGGGCGGGAACTGAAGCTTTCTTT. As protein: CASSQEHRAGTEAFF.